Listed here are 3 T cell receptor beta chains from one sample, sequenced in a study of beta chain features in type 1 diabetes. These receptors lack a known antigen. Whole-study results and caveats: In every one of the four CD4+ subsets, TCRB CDR3s were moderately but significantly shorter in Type 1 diabetes patients.

Expressed TCRB transcripts were sequenced after all isolated RNA was converted to cDNA. TCRdb's copy holds only in-frame clones and misses some; the assay was immunoSEQ multiplex PCR. The table shows a few hundred thousand clones, with around 13% occurring only once. Sequencing was performed on naive CD4+ T cells from blood. All receptors come from a woman between 18 and 29 years old with type 1 diabetes.

The chain uses TRBV9 and TRBJ1-1; 7 nucleotides align to TRBD1. From germline, CDR1 is SGDLS and CDR2 YYNGEE. This CDR3 contains 14 residues. The junction had 6 bases not matched to a gene; V was cut back by 3 bases and J by 4 bases. In DNA form, the CDR3 reads TGTGCCAGCAGCGGAACAGGGGTGGCCACTGAAGCTTTCTTT. This translates into CASSGTGVATEAFF.

This clone was counted between two and nine times. The chain is built from TRBV9 and TRBJ2-3, with D possibly TRBD2 on 5 matching bases. Germline V lookup: CDR1 SGDLS, CDR2 YYNGEE. CDR3 length: 16 amino acids. The ends were cut back, 0 bases at V and 3 bases at J, with 14 bases in the middle. The CDR3 coding sequence is TGTGCCAGCAGCGTAGCTGAGGGAGTAGTTACAGATACGCAGTATTTT. This translates into CASSVAEGVVTDTQYF.

The chain is built from TRBV30 and TRBJ2-3; 8 positions agree with TRBD1. Germline V gene lookup returns CDR1 GTSNPN and CDR2 SVGIG (reference sequence). There are 13 residues in the CDR3. V dropped 3 bases and J dropped 5; count of bases not matched to a gene: 4. In DNA, the CDR3 is TGTGCCTGGAGCAGGGGGCGAGTAGATACGCAGTATTTT. The encoded protein is CAWSRGRVDTQYF.